This TCR beta chain was documented in a study of lymphopenia after photon versus proton radiotherapy. General study results and limits: Survival link was tested only in deceased patients; proton benefit remains a possibility. Photon-treated patients lost naive T cells and TCR diversity; proton-treated stayed stable. After lymphocyte nadir, photon-treated repertoires showed oligoclonal expansion, especially CD8+ Temra.

A note on this clone: Its cognate antigen is unknown.

The data were produced by immunoSEQ multiplex PCR, yet TCRdb's version contains in-frame clones alone and is incomplete. In the table there are 25,000 to 35,000 clones, about 88% of which are singletons. Sequences were derived from peripheral blood, sampled from a patient treated with proton-based radiotherapy. The sequence came from a woman in her sixties or seventies with pancreatic cancer. Some clones in this sample may be carry-over from other donors' samples.

CDR3: CASSFPPFRATEAFF. The CDR3 nucleotides read TGTGCCAGCAGTTTCCCCCCGTTTCGGGCCACTGAAGCTTTCTTT. The chain recombines TRBV28 with TRBJ1-1; D remains ambiguous. V gave up 3 bases and J gave up 4 bases, with 15 bases separating them. Germline lookup yields CDR1 MDHEN and CDR2 SYDVKM. The CDR3 spans 15 residues.